Each of the 22 T cell receptor beta chains below was sequenced from the same sample in a study of Graves' ophthalmopathy and Graves' hyperthyroidism. RNA transcripts provided the template for amplifying TCR beta CDR3 regions. Second-round multiplex PCR came after first-round RT-PCR with HTBI primers. In TCRdb, the multiplex PCR reads were re-called with MiXCR into one record per CDR3 protein. The sample shows under 800,000 distinct CDR3 sequences, 20% to 25% of them seen only once. Sequenced: peripheral blood. All receptors derive from a woman between 18 and 30 years old with stable Graves' hyperthyroidism. Some clones in this sample may be carry-over from other donors' samples.

This clonotype has a count of ten or more. The chain has TRBV7-3 and TRBJ2-7; no clear D gene. Deletions cut 0 bases from V and 5 bases from J, with 8 bases between. The CDR3 is 13 residues long. Germline V gene sequence: CDR1 SGHTA, CDR2 FQGTGA. Written as DNA, the CDR3 is TGTGCCAGCAGCTTAACGACTGGGGACGAGCAGTACTTC. This gives the protein CASSLTTGDEQYF.

This clonotype was counted a few times. This chain connects TRBV5-1 to TRBJ2-5; 11 bases agree with TRBD2. The CDR3 length is 16 residues. Germline V gene sequence: CDR1 SGHRS, CDR2 YFSETQ. V trimming: 5 bases; J trimming: 2 bases; junction bases outside the gene matches: 8. CDR3: CASSPTTSGRQETQYF. The CDR3, as DNA: TGCGCCAGCAGTCCGACCACTAGCGGGAGACAAGAGACCCAGTACTTC.

This clonotype occurred many times. CDR3 amino acids: CASSPGWANTEAFF. CDR3 nucleotides: TGTGCCAGCAGCCCAGGGTGGGCGAACACTGAAGCTTTCTTT. The gene calls are TRBV7-9 and TRBJ1-1; a possible D gene is TRBD1 (5 bases). This CDR3 comprises 14 residues. V was cut by 5 bases and J by 1 base, with 11 bases left in between. Germline CDR1 SEHNR, CDR2 FQNEAQ (reference sequence).

This clonotype was seen ten or more times. The chain recombines TRBV12-3 or TRBV12-4 with TRBJ2-7; D is undetermined. This CDR3 contains 13 residues. The V end lost 4 bases, the J end lost 4 bases, and 11 bases lay between the germline ends. The CDR3 protein is CASSSLSLYEQYF. CDR3 nucleotides: TGTGCCAGCAGTTCACTGAGCCTTTACGAGCAGTACTTC.

In its sample, this clonotype was seen a few times. The chain is built from TRBV25-1 and TRBJ2-2; no clear D gene. The CDR3 sequence is 13 residues long. V shed 8 bases and J shed 6 bases, with 13 bases lying between them. From germline, CDR1 is MGHDK and CDR2 SYGVNS. CDR3 DNA: TGTGCCAGCCGCCCCATAGGTGCCGGGGAGCTGTTTTTT. Its translation is CASRPIGAGELFF.

The chain couples TRBV12-3 or TRBV12-4 to TRBJ1-5, with D possibly TRBD1 on 5 matching bases. CDR3 size: 14 residues. V dropped 3 bases and J dropped 3 bases, with 9 bases sitting between them. In nucleotides, the CDR3 is TGTGCCAGCAGTTTTGGGGACCACAATCAGCCCCAGCATTTT. Protein: CASSFGDHNQPQHF.

The J gene is TRBJ1-1, the V gene TRBV6-2 or TRBV6-3, with D perhaps matching TRBD1 (5 bases). Germline V gene lookup returns CDR1 MNHEY and CDR2 SVGEGT. The CDR3 sequence is 13 residues long. V shed 7 bases and J shed 5 bases, with 14 bases lying between them. This chain's CDR3 is CASTGPGRTEAFF. The CDR3, as DNA: TGTGCCAGCACCGGGCCAGGGAGGACTGAAGCTTTCTTT.

Concerning this clonotype itself: One base away lies a much larger clone, so this may be a sequencing read error. The chain employs TRBV28 and TRBJ2-5; 7 bases agree with TRBD1. CDR1 is MDHEN and CDR2 is SYDVKM in the germline V gene. CDR3 size: 15 residues. The DNA of the CDR3 is TGTGCCAGCAGTTCATACGGGACAGTTGAAGAGACCCAGGACTTC. This codes for CASSSYGTVEETQDF.

In the case of this clonotype: A clone one base away is much larger, so this may be a read error. The chain recombines TRBV13 with TRBJ2-2, with D maybe TRBD2 (5 bases). V was pared by 8 bases and J by 4 bases, with 20 bases between. The V gene's germline CDR1 is PRHDT and CDR2 FYEKMQ (reference sequence). The CDR3 totals 16 residues. DNA of the CDR3: TGTGCCAGCGAAGTCATAACTAGATACGGCACCGGGGAGCTGTTTTTT. It specifies CASEVITRYGTGELFF.

This clonotype appeared many times. The chain joins TRBV5-1 to TRBJ2-7; D might be TRBD2 (5 bases). V gave up 2 bases and J gave up 0 bases, with 12 bases separating them. The length of the CDR3 is 15 residues. Germline assignment: CDR1 SGHRS and CDR2 YFSETQ. CDR3 loop: CASSLDGLYSYEQYF. CDR3 bases: TGCGCCAGCAGCTTAGACGGACTCTACTCCTACGAGCAGTACTTC.

The chain joins TRBV6-1 to TRBJ2-5, with 10 positions matching TRBD2. The V gene's germline CDR1 is MNHNS and CDR2 SASEGT. The V segment lost 5 bases and the J segment 5 bases; nucleotides outside the gene matches: 5. The CDR3 totals 14 residues. The CDR3: CASSLAGVFETQYF. The CDR3 nucleotides are TGTGCCAGCAGTCTAGCGGGGGTCTTTGAGACCCAGTACTTC.

This clonotype has at least ten counts. The chain employs TRBV10-3 and TRBJ1-2; no definite D call. The CDR3 covers 15 residues. CDR1 is ENHRY, CDR2 SYGVKD, per germline. V lost 2 bases and J 2 bases, leaving 12 bases between the germline ends. The CDR3 region has the DNA TGTGCCATCAGTGAGGTTTTGATATCAAACTATGGCTACACCTTC. Its translation: CAISEVLISNYGYTF.

This clonotype was seen at least ten times. The chain has TRBV10-3 and TRBJ2-2, with D possibly matching TRBD1 (5 bases). CDR1 ENHRY and CDR2 SYGVKD come from the germline V gene. Trimming removed 5 bases at V and 4 bases at J, with 11 bases between. The CDR3 consists of 14 residues. In DNA form, the CDR3 reads TGTGCCATCAGTCTGAGGACATTCACCGGGGAGCTGTTTTTT. Its translation is CAISLRTFTGELFF.

A few counts support this clonotype. V and J are TRBV28 and TRBJ1-5; D is undetermined. This CDR3 has 14 residues. Germline V gene lookup returns CDR1 MDHEN and CDR2 SYDVKM. Here the CDR3 reads CGTGWRGKNQPQHF. CDR3 nucleotide sequence: TGTGGAACCGGATGGCGGGGAAAGAATCAGCCCCAGCATTTT.

Many counts were recorded for this clonotype. J is TRBJ1-1 and V is TRBV12-3 or TRBV12-4, with 7 bases lining up with TRBD1. The ends lost 4 bases at V and 0 bases at J; junction bases unmatched: 2. The CDR3 runs 14 residues. The CDR3 sequence is CASSYRGMNTEAFF. As DNA, the CDR3 is TGTGCCAGCAGTTACAGGGGCATGAACACTGAAGCTTTCTTT.

The sample holds a few counts of this clonotype. An end of the junction does not agree with germline; a read error may underlie this. The chain uses TRBV7-2 and TRBJ2-4, with D hard to call. Germline V gene sequence: CDR1 SGHTA, CDR2 FQGNSA. The CDR3 is 14 amino acids. The DNA of the CDR3 is TGTGCCAGCAGCTTAGACAGTGCCAAAGACATTCAGTACTTC. Its protein product is CASSLDSAKDIQYF. The full variable domain, completed using reference TRBV7-2 and TRBJ2-4, is GAGVSQSPSNKVTEKGKDVELRCDPISGHTALYWYRQSLGQGLEFLIYFQGNSAPDKSGLPSDRFSAERTGGSVSTLTIQRTQQEDSAVYLCASSLDSAKDIQYFGAGTRLSVL.

In its sample, this clonotype was seen a few times. The chain employs TRBV19 and TRBJ1-1; D gene unclear. Germline CDR1 is LNHDA and CDR2 is SQIVND (reference sequence). V was clipped by 3 bases and J by 1 base, with 9 bases between them. The CDR3 spans 14 residues. The DNA of the CDR3 is TGTGCCAGTAGTATGAATTACAGGAACACTGAAGCTTTCTTT. Protein: CASSMNYRNTEAFF.

The V and J genes are TRBV7-2 and TRBJ2-5; D not certain. Germline CDR1 is SGHTA and CDR2 is FQGNSA. V dropped 7 bases and J dropped 5 bases, with 8 bases sitting between them. This CDR3 comprises 11 residues. The CDR3 nucleotides are TGTGCCAGCACCTTCGGGGAGACCCAGTACTTC. Translation gives CASTFGETQYF.

This chain links TRBV6-5 with TRBJ2-7, with 7 positions matching TRBD2. The CDR3 is made up of 16 amino acids. Germline V gene data show CDR1 as MNHEY and CDR2 as SVGAGI. Losses at the gene ends were 3 bases for V and 4 bases for J; bases not matched to a gene: 12. This CDR3 is CASSYPPSGTRYEQYF. DNA of the CDR3: TGTGCCAGCAGTTATCCTCCTAGCGGAACCCGGTACGAGCAGTACTTC.

This clonotype has just one count. The chain couples TRBV6-1 to TRBJ2-2; D ambiguous. Trimming took 7 bases from V and 2 from J, leaving 20 bases between them. Germline loops: CDR1 MNHNS, CDR2 SASEGT. The CDR3 is 17 amino acids. Here the CDR3 reads CASILNVGYQNTGELFF. CDR3 coding DNA: TGTGCCAGCATCCTAAATGTCGGCTACCAAAACACCGGGGAGCTGTTTTTT.

This clonotype was found many times. The gene calls are TRBV20-1 and TRBJ2-7; D is unresolved. The CDR3 totals 13 residues. Germline lookup yields CDR1 DFQATT and CDR2 SNEGSKA (reference sequence). Trimming took 0 bases from V and 3 from J, leaving 9 bases between them. The CDR3 coding sequence is TGCAGTGCTAGAGACCCCCGCAGCTACGAGCAGTACTTC. This sequence encodes CSARDPRSYEQYF.

This clonotype has more than one count but fewer than ten. The chain uses TRBV24-1 and TRBJ2-5; 7 nucleotides line up with TRBD1. The CDR3 loop spans 14 amino acids. Trimming removed 4 bases from V and 3 bases from J; junction bases left unmatched: 4. Per germline, CDR1 KGHDR and CDR2 SFDVKD. As DNA, the CDR3 is TGTGCCACCAGTGAGGCTGGGACAGAAGAGACCCAGTACTTC. Translated: CATSEAGTEETQYF.